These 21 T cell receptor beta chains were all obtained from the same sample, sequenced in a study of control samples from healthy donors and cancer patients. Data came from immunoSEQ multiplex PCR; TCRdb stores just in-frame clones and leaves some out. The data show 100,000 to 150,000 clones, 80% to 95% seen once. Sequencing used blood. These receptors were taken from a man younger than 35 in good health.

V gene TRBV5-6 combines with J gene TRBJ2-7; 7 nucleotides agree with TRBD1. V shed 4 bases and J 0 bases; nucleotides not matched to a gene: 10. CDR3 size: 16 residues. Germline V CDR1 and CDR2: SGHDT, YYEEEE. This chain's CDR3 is CASSIGTALFSYEQYF. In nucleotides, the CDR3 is TGTGCCAGCAGCATAGGGACAGCCTTATTCTCCTACGAGCAGTACTTC.

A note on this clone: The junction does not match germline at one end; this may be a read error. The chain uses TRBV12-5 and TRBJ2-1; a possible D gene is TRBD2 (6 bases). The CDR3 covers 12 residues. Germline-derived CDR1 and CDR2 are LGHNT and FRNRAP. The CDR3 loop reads CANGLPMTSCIF. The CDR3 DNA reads TGTGCTAATGGTTTGCCCATGACTAGTTGTATCTTC.

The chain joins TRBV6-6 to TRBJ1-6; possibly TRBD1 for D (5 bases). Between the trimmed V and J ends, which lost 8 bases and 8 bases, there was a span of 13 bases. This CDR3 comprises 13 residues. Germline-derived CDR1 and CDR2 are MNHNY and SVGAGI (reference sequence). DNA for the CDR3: TGTGCCAGCGCGGGACTGTCCGATTCACCCCTCCACTTT. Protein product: CASAGLSDSPLHF.

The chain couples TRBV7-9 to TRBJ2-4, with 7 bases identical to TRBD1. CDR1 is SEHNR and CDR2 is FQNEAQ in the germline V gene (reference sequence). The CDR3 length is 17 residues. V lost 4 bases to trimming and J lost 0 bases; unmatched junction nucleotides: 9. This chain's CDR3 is CASSSNTGVLAKNIQYF. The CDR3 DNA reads TGTGCCAGCAGCTCGAATACAGGGGTTTTAGCCAAAAACATTCAGTACTTC.

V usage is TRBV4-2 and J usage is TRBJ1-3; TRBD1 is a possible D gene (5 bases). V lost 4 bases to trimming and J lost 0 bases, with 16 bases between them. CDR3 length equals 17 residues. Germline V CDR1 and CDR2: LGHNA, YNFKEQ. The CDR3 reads CASSPWQRGRSGNTIYF. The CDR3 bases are TGTGCCAGCAGCCCCTGGCAGCGGGGCCGCTCTGGAAACACCATATATTTT.

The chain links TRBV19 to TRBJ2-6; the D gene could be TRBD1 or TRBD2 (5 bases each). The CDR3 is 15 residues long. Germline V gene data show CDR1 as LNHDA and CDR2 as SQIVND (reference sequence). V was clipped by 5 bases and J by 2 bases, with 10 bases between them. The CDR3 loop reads CASSHQGAGANVLTF. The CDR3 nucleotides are TGTGCCAGTAGTCATCAGGGAGCTGGGGCCAACGTCCTGACTTTC. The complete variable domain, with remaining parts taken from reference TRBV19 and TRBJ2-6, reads DGGITQSPKYLFRKEGQNVTLSCEQNLNHDAMYWYRQDPGQGLRLIYYSQIVNDFQKGDIAEGYSVSREKKESFPLTVTSAQKNPTAFYLCASSHQGAGANVLTFGAGSRLTVL.

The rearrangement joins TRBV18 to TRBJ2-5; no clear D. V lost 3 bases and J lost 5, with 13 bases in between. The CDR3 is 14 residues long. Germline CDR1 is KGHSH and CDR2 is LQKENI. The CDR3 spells CASSPPPPGETQYF. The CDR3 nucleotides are TGTGCCAGCTCACCCCCCCCACCTGGGGAGACCCAGTACTTC.

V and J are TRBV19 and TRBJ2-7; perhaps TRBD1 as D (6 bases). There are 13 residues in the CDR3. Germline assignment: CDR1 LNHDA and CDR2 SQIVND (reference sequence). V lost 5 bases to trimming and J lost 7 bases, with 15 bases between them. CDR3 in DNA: TGTGCCAGTAGTCGACAGGTACTGGGTGAGCAGTACTTC. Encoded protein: CASSRQVLGEQYF.

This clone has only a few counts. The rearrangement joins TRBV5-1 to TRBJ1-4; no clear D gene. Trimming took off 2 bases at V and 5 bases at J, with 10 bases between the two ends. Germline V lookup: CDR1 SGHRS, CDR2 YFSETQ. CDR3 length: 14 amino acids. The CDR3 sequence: CASSLQRPNEKLFF. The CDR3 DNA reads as TGCGCCAGCAGCTTACAGAGACCGAATGAAAAACTGTTTTTT.

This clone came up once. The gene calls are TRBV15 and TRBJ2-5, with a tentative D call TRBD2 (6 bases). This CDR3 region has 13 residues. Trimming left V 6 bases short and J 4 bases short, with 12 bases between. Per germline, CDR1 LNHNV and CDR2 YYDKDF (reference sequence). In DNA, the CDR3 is TGTGCCACCAGTTACAGGAGGGTAGAGACCCAGTACTTC. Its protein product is CATSYRRVETQYF.

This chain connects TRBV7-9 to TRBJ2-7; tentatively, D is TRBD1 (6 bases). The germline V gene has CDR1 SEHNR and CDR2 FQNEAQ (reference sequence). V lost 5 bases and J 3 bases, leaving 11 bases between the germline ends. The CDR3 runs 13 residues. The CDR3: CASSTLDSYEQYF. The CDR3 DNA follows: TGTGCCAGCAGCACCCTGGACAGCTACGAGCAGTACTTC.

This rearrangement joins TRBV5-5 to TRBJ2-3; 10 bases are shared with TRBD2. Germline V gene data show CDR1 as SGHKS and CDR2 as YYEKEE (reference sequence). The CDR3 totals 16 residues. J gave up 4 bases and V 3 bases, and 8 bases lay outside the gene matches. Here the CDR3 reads CASSSAGGRVADTQYF. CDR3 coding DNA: TGTGCCAGCAGCTCAGCGGGGGGGCGGGTCGCAGATACGCAGTATTTT.

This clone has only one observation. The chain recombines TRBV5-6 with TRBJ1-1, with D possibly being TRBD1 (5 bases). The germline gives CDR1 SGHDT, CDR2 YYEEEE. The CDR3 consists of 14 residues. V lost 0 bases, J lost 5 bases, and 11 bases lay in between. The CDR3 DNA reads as TGTGCCAGCAGCTTGGAGGGGTTGTGGACTGAAGCTTTCTTT. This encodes CASSLEGLWTEAFF.

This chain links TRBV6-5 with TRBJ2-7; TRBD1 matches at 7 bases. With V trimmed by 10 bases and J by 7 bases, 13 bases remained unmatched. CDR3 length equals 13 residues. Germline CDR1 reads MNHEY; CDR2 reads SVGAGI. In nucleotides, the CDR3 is TGTGCCATCGCTCCGGGACAGCACTCGGAGCAGTACTTC. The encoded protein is CAIAPGQHSEQYF.

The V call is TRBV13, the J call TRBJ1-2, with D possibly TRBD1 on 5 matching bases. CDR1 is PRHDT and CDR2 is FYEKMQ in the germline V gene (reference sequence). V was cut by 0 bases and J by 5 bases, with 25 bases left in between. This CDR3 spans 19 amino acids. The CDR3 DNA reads TGTGCCAGCAGCTTAGGCCTAAGTTGGATGTCAGGGTCTTCTTATGGCTACACCTTC. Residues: CASSLGLSWMSGSSYGYTF.

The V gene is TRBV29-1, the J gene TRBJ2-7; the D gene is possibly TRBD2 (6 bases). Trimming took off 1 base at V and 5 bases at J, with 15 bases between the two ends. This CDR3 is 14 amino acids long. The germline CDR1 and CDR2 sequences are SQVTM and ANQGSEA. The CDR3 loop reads CSVEVEEGWDEQYF. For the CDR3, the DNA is TGCAGCGTTGAAGTGGAGGAGGGTTGGGACGAGCAGTACTTC.

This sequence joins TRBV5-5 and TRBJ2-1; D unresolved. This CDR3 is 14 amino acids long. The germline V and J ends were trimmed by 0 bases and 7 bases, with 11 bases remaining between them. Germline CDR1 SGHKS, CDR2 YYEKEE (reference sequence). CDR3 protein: CASSLEWVINEQFF. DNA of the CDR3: TGTGCCAGCAGCTTGGAGTGGGTTATTAATGAGCAGTTCTTC.

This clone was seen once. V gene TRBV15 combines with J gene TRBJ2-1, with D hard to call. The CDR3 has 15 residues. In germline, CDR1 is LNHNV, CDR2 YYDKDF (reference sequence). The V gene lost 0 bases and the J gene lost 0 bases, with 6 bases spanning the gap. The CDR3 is CATSRDQSSYNEQFF. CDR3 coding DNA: TGTGCCACCAGCAGAGATCAGAGCTCCTACAATGAGCAGTTCTTC.

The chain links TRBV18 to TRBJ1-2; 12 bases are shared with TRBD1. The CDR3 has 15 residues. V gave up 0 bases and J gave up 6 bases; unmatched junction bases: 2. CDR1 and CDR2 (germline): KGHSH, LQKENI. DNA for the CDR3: TGTGCCAGCTCACCACCCGGGACAGGGGGCAATGGCTACACCTTC. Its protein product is CASSPPGTGGNGYTF. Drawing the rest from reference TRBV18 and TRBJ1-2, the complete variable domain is NAGVMQNPRHLVRRRGQEARLRCSPMKGHSHVYWYRQLPEEGLKFMVYLQKENIIDESGMPKERFSAEFPKEGPSILRIQQVVRGDSAAYFCASSPPGTGGNGYTFGSGTRLTVV.

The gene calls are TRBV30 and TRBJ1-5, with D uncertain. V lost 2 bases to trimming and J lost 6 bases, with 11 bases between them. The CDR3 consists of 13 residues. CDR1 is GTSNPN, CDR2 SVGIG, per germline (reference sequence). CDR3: CAWSLKGSQPQHF. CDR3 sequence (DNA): TGTGCCTGGAGTTTGAAGGGTAGTCAGCCCCAGCATTTT.

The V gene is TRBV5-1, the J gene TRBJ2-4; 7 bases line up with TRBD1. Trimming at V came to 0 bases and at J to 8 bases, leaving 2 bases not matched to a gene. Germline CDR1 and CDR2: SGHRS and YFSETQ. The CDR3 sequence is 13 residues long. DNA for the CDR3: TGCGCCAGCAGCTTGGCCGGACAGGACATTCAGTACTTC. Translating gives CASSLAGQDIQYF.